A single sample gave rise to the 24 T cell receptor beta chains below, sequenced in a study of T cell responses to AZD1222 COVID-19 vaccine. Libraries were prepared by immunoSEQ multiplex PCR; TCRdb keeps only in-frame clonotypes and omits some of them. The sample contains about 170,000 clones, about 92% of which appear only once. Material: peripheral blood, obtained on day 0 of AZD1222 vaccination. The receptors here all came from an adult in good health.

CDR3 in amino acids: CASSSLWTSGSSDTQYF. As DNA, the CDR3 is TGTGCCAGCAGCTCACTATGGACTAGCGGGAGTTCAGATACGCAGTATTTT. V usage is TRBV7-8 and J usage is TRBJ2-3; 13 bases are shared with TRBD2. The CDR3 contains 17 residues. Losses at the gene ends were 4 bases for V and 4 bases for J; bases not matched to a gene: 8. Per germline, CDR1 SGHVS and CDR2 FQNEAQ.

This sequence joins TRBV3-1 (or the pseudogene TRBV3-2) and TRBJ2-1, with 10 bases fitting TRBD2. CDR1 is LGHDT, CDR2 YNNKEL, per germline (reference sequence). The CDR3 runs 13 residues. Germline trimming cut 8 bases from V and 6 bases from J; bases unmatched to any gene: 4. CDR3 region: CASWTSGLNEQFF. The CDR3 bases are TGTGCCAGCTGGACTAGCGGTCTCAATGAGCAGTTCTTC.

V is TRBV13 and J is TRBJ2-7; the D gene is possibly TRBD1 (6 bases). CDR3 length: 15 residues. V was pared by 6 bases and J by 2 bases, with 17 bases between. The germline V gene has CDR1 PRHDT and CDR2 FYEKMQ (reference sequence). CDR3 amino acids: CASRLRSGQAYEQYF. The CDR3 region has the DNA TGTGCCAGCAGACTAAGGTCGGGACAAGCCTACGAGCAGTACTTC.

The CDR3 nucleotides read TGTGCCAGCTCACCCGGCGGGAGCGGGATGTACAATGAGCAGTTCTTC. Protein product: CASSPGGSGMYNEQFF. V gene TRBV18 combines with J gene TRBJ2-1, with 7 bases identical to TRBD2. CDR1 and CDR2 (germline): KGHSH, LQKENI. CDR3 length equals 16 residues. The V gene end was trimmed by 3 bases and the J gene end by 4 bases; junction bases not matched to a gene: 9.

This rearrangement joins TRBV5-1 to TRBJ2-7; 11 bases line up with TRBD1. CDR1 and CDR2 from the germline V gene are SGHRS and YFSETQ. Losses at the gene ends were 4 bases for V and 4 bases for J; bases not matched to a gene: 4. There are 14 residues in the CDR3. The CDR3 DNA follows: TGCGCCAGCAGCCCTTGGGACAGGGGGTACGAGCAGTACTTC. Translated: CASSPWDRGYEQYF.

The V and J genes are TRBV13 and TRBJ2-5, with D possibly matching TRBD1 (5 bases). V lost 4 bases, J lost 5 bases, and 11 bases lay in between. The CDR3 covers 13 residues. Germline values: CDR1 PRHDT, CDR2 FYEKMQ (reference sequence). The CDR3 is CASSWQGTETQYF. The CDR3 DNA follows: TGTGCCAGCAGCTGGCAGGGTACCGAGACCCAGTACTTC.

The rearrangement links TRBV6-5 to TRBJ1-5; TRBD1 matches 9 bases. The germline gives CDR1 MNHEY, CDR2 SVGAGI. V gave up 6 bases and J gave up 7 bases; unmatched junction bases: 7. The CDR3 is made up of 14 amino acids. CDR3 residues: CASSSDRGGQPQHF. The CDR3 DNA reads TGTGCCAGCAGCTCGGACAGGGGCGGCCAGCCCCAGCATTTT.

The genes are TRBV16 and TRBJ1-1; TRBD1 matches at 9 bases. V trimming: 5 bases; J trimming: 5 bases; junction bases outside the gene matches: 6. CDR1 KGHSY and CDR2 FQNENV come from the germline V gene. CDR3 length: 14 amino acids. CDR3 bases: TGTGCCAGCAGCAGAGGACAGGGGATTACTGAAGCTTTCTTT. Translated, it gives CASSRGQGITEAFF.

The count of this clone is one. The chain recombines TRBV7-2 with TRBJ2-7; TRBD2 might be the D (6 bases). Trimming shortened V by 3 bases and J by 3 bases, and 15 bases separated the two germline ends. The CDR3 length is 15 residues. CDR1 and CDR2 (germline): SGHTA, FQGNSA. CDR3 bases: TGTGCCAGCAGCTTGGGAATAGCGGCCAACTACGAGCAGTACTTC. Residues: CASSLGIAANYEQYF.

This clone was seen just once. The chain combines TRBV7-9 with TRBJ1-6; 10 bases line up with TRBD1. The length of the CDR3 is 15 residues. Trimming at V came to 5 bases and at J to 9 bases, leaving 7 bases not matched to a gene. The germline V gene encodes CDR1 SEHNR and CDR2 FQNEAQ (reference sequence). The CDR3 DNA is TGTGCCAGCAGCAACCGGGACAGGGGTCGTTCACCCCTCCACTTT. Translating it yields CASSNRDRGRSPLHF. The whole variable domain, remainder taken from reference TRBV7-9 and TRBJ1-6, is DTGVSQNPRHKITKRGQNVTFRCDPISEHNRLYWYRQTLGQGPEFLTYFQNEAQLEKSRLLSDRFSAERPKGSFSTLEIQRTEQGDSAMYLCASSNRDRGRSPLHFGNGTRLTVT.

The chain couples TRBV2 to TRBJ1-1; D remains unclear. The germline CDR1 and CDR2 sequences are SNHLY and FYNNEI. This CDR3 region has 13 residues. V shed 2 bases and J shed 1 base, with 5 bases lying between them. Here the CDR3 DNA reads TGTGCCAGCAGTGAATCAGGGAACACTGAAGCTTTCTTT. Protein: CASSESGNTEAFF. The entire variable domain, with the rest obtained from reference TRBV2 and TRBJ1-1, is as follows: EPEVTQTPSHQVTQMGQEVILRCVPISNHLYFYWYRQILGQKVEFLVSFYNNEISEKSEIFDDQFSVERPDGSNFTLKIRSTKLEDSAMYFCASSESGNTEAFFGQGTRLTVV.

The chain carries TRBV28 and TRBJ2-1, with 14 bases aligning to TRBD2. Germline CDR1 is MDHEN and CDR2 is SYDVKM. The J segment lost 7 bases and the V segment lost 6 bases, leaving 8 bases of the junction unmatched. The CDR3 extends over 16 amino acids. The chain's CDR3 is CASSPPGLAGENEQFF. The CDR3 nucleotides read TGTGCCAGCAGCCCACCGGGACTAGCGGGAGAGAATGAGCAGTTCTTC.

The gene calls are TRBV6-1 and TRBJ1-1, with D possibly matching TRBD1 (6 bases). V lost 3 bases to trimming and J lost 1 base, with 15 bases between them. Per germline, CDR1 MNHNS and CDR2 SASEGT. The CDR3 covers 16 residues. In DNA, the CDR3 is TGTGCCAGCAGTGACTTAGTTACAGGGAAGAACACTGAAGCTTTCTTT. It is translated as CASSDLVTGKNTEAFF.

The genes are TRBV27 and TRBJ2-1; 9 bases align to TRBD2. With V trimmed by 2 bases and J by 4 bases, 0 bases remained unmatched. CDR3 length: 14 residues. Per germline, CDR1 MNHEY and CDR2 SMNVEV (reference sequence). The CDR3 nucleotides read TGTGCCAGCAGTTTACTAGCGGGGTACAATGAGCAGTTCTTC. Translating gives CASSLLAGYNEQFF.

This chain joins TRBV5-1 and TRBJ2-3; the match to TRBD2 covers 8 bases. CDR1 and CDR2 (germline): SGHRS, YFSETQ. V trimming: 3 bases; J trimming: 4 bases; junction bases outside the gene matches: 10. The length of the CDR3 is 16 residues. The CDR3 bases are TGCGCCAGCAGCTCCGCCGGGACTAGTTTCCCAGATACGCAGTATTTT. Translated: CASSSAGTSFPDTQYF.

This chain links TRBV19 with TRBJ1-2, with 7 bases matching TRBD1. The CDR3 runs to 14 residues. Germline CDR1 LNHDA, CDR2 SQIVND (reference sequence). V shed 4 bases, J shed 3 bases, and the junction held 5 bases outside the gene matches. The CDR3 nucleotides are TGTGCCAGTAGTAGTTGGACAGGACACTATGGCTACACCTTC. This encodes CASSSWTGHYGYTF.

The rearrangement links TRBV19 to TRBJ1-2; tentative D call: TRBD1 (6 bases). In germline, CDR1 is LNHDA, CDR2 SQIVND (reference sequence). V lost 5 bases to trimming and J lost 5 bases, with 12 bases between them. The length of the CDR3 is 13 residues. CDR3 residues: CASSSDRRYGYTF. The DNA for the CDR3 is TGTGCCAGTAGTTCGGACAGACGTTATGGCTACACCTTC. The variable domain in full, with the rest retrieved from reference TRBV19 and TRBJ1-2, is DGGITQSPKYLFRKEGQNVTLSCEQNLNHDAMYWYRQDPGQGLRLIYYSQIVNDFQKGDIAEGYSVSREKKESFPLTVTSAQKNPTAFYLCASSSDRRYGYTFGSGTRLTVV.

The V call is TRBV5-1, the J call TRBJ1-1; D is ambiguous. Germline CDR1 reads SGHRS; CDR2 reads YFSETQ. The CDR3 is made up of 14 amino acids. With 5 bases removed from V and 4 bases from J, the gap between germline ends came to 15 bases. CDR3 DNA sequence: TGCGCCAGCAGGCGTCCGGGTCCCGGCACTGAAGCTTTCTTT. Translating gives CASRRPGPGTEAFF.

The chain couples TRBV27 to TRBJ1-1, with D perhaps matching TRBD1 (6 bases). CDR1 and CDR2 (germline): MNHEY, SMNVEV (reference sequence). This CDR3 has 16 residues. The V gene lost 2 bases and the J gene lost 4 bases, with 17 bases spanning the gap. CDR3 nucleotides: TGTGCCAGCAGTTTAAGGGGGACGGATAGAGGCACTGAAGCTTTCTTT. Translating it yields CASSLRGTDRGTEAFF.

This chain links TRBV12-3 or TRBV12-4 with TRBJ1-5, with unresolved D. CDR3 length: 13 residues. V lost 6 bases and J lost 0, with 6 bases in between. The CDR3 bases are TGTGCCAGCAGGGGTTATAGCAATCAGCCCCAGCATTTT. This gives the protein CASRGYSNQPQHF.

This clone was counted once. J is TRBJ2-3 and V is TRBV3-1 (or the pseudogene TRBV3-2); D possibly corresponds to TRBD1 (5 bases). Trimming removed 0 bases at V and 3 bases at J, with 10 bases between. The CDR3 loop spans 15 amino acids. Germline V lookup: CDR1 LGHDT, CDR2 YNNKEL (reference sequence). The CDR3 is CASSQERRGTDTQYF. In DNA, the CDR3 is TGTGCCAGCAGCCAAGAACGAAGGGGAACAGATACGCAGTATTTT.

The genes are TRBV9 and TRBJ1-2; D not certain. The CDR3 spans 17 residues. CDR1 and CDR2 (germline): SGDLS, YYNGEE. V was shortened by 0 bases and J by 3 bases, with 18 bases between the two germline ends. The CDR3 DNA reads as TGTGCCAGCAGCGTAGAAGATATCCCCCCAGGCGACTATGGCTACACCTTC. This gives the protein CASSVEDIPPGDYGYTF.

V and J are TRBV14 and TRBJ1-1; D gene uncertain. The ends were cut back, 1 base at V and 1 base at J, with 10 bases in the middle. The CDR3 extends over 15 amino acids. Germline V gene lookup returns CDR1 SGHDN and CDR2 FVKESK. In DNA, the CDR3 is TGTGCCAGCAGCCAAGGTCGCCTGGGGAACACTGAAGCTTTCTTT. It codes for CASSQGRLGNTEAFF.

The V call is TRBV19, the J call TRBJ1-4; 8 bases fit TRBD1. The CDR3 loop spans 15 amino acids. The germline gives CDR1 LNHDA, CDR2 SQIVND (reference sequence). V gave up 5 bases and J gave up 5 bases; unmatched junction bases: 7. CDR3 sequence (DNA): TGTGCCAGTAGTGTAACAGGGGGGAGGAATGAAAAACTGTTTTTT. Its protein is CASSVTGGRNEKLFF.